Below, one TCR beta chain is given with its context. What it recognizes is unknown. This entry comes from a study of post-analysis software for immune sequencing data. Whole-study context: Patients had relapsing-remitting, secondary progressive or progressive-relapsing multiple sclerosis; some lacked subtype. Findings of the study overall: TRBV segments more frequent in patients than in controls numbered a few and included TRBV5-6, TRBV5-1 and TRBV20-1. Analysis by F measure revealed that same-batch samples clustered strongly together. Comparison with controls showed significantly lower normalized Chao1 diversity in multiple sclerosis patients.

Unique molecular identifiers were built into the TCR beta cDNA libraries. Yield was around 500,000 cDNA molecules from approximately 0.91 to 9.4 million T cells. One entry per CDR3 protein results from TCRdb running MiXCR on the PCR reads. This table has hundreds of thousands of distinct CDR3 sequences, roughly 50% appearing once. The CDR3 covers 13 residues. The germline gives CDR1 DFQATT, CDR2 SNEGSKA (reference sequence). The TCR was taken from a girl aged 5-17 years with multiple sclerosis. V usage is TRBV20-1 and J usage is TRBJ2-4, with 12 bases fitting TRBD2. The last part of the DNA fits TRBJ2-7 better; the J call may be wrong. Specimen: blood. The CDR3 is CSAPSGGADEQYF. In nucleotides, the CDR3 is TGCAGTGCTCCTAGCGGGGGGGCTGACGAGCAGTACTTC.